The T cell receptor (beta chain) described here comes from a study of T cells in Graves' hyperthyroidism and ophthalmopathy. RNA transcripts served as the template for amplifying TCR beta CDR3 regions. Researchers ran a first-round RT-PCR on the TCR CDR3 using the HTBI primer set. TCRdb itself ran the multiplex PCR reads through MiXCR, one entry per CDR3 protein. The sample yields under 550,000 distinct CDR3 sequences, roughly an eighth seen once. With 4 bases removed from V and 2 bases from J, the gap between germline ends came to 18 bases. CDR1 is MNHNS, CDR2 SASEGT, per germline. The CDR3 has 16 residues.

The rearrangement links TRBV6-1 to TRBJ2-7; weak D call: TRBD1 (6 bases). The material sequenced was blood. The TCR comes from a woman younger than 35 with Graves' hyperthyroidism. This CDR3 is CASSGLQGSFAYEQYF. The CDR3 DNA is TGTGCCAGCAGTGGGTTACAGGGTTCCTTCGCCTACGAGCAGTACTTC.